What follows describes a single TCR beta chain. Its antigen is not identified. These data come from a study of cytomegalovirus exposure and HLA in healthy donors. Regarding the study as a whole: The study labeled 150 or so TCR beta chains cytomegalovirus-associated. High specificity and sensitivity for cytomegalovirus status were reported for the classifier. In an earlier analysis, most TCR beta V segments were productive about 87% or about 30% of the time. TCR beta V- and J-gene trimming, according to a later analysis, was linked to a missense DCLRE1C variant.

The V gene's germline CDR1 is MNHNS and CDR2 SASEGT. The CDR3 is made up of 14 amino acids. V was clipped by 1 base and J by 1 base, with 6 bases between them. Use of 60 Vbeta and 13 Jbeta primers characterized the PCR. The data were produced by immunoSEQ multiplex PCR, yet TCRdb's version contains in-frame clones alone and is incomplete. The data hold some 100,000 clones, with approximately 85% observed a single time. The source material was PBMCs. This TCR came from a man aged 25-40 years in good health and CMV-seronegative. The J gene is TRBJ2-3, the V gene TRBV6-1, with D tentatively TRBD1 (5 bases). The CDR3 sequence is CASSEEGGTDTQYF. Written as DNA, the CDR3 is TGTGCCAGCAGTGAAGAAGGGGGCACAGATACGCAGTATTTT.